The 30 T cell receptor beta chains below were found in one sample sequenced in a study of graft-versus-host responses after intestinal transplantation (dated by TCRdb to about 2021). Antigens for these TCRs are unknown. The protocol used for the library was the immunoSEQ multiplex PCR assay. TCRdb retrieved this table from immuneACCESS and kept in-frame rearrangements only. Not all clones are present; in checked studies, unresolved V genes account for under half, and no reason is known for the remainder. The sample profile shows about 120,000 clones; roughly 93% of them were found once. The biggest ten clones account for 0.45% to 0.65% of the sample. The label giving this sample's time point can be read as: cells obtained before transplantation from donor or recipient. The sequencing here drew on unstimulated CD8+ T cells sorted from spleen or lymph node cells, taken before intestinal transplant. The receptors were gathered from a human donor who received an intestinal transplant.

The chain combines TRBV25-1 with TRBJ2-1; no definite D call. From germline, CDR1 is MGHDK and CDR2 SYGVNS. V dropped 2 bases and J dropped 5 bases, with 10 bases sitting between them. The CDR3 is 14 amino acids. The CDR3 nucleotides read TGTGCCAGCAGTGAAACCCACAGCAACAATGAGCAGTTCTTC. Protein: CASSETHSNNEQFF. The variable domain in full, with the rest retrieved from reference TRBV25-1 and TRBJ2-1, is EADIYQTPRYLVIGTGKKITLECSQTMGHDKMYWYQQDPGMELHLIHYSYGVNSTEKGDLSSESTVSRIRTEHFPLTLESARPSHTSQYLCASSETHSNNEQFFGPGTRLTVL.

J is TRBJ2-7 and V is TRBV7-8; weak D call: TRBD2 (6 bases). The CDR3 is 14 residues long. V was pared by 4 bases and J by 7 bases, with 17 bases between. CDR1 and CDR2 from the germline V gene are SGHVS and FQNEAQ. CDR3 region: CASSSGLPGEEQYF. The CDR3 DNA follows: TGTGCCAGCAGCTCGGGACTGCCCGGGGAAGAGCAGTACTTC. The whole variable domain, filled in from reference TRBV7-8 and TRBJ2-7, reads GAGVSQSPRYKVAKRGQDVALRCDPISGHVSLFWYQQALGQGPEFLTYFQNEAQLDKSGLPSDRFFAERPEGSVSTLKIQRTQQEDSAVYLCASSSGLPGEEQYFGPGTRLTVT.

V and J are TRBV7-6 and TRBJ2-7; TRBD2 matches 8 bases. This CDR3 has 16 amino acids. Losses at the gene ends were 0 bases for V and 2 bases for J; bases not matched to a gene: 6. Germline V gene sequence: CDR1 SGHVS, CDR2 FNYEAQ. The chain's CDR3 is CASSLATSGATYEQYF. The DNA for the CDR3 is TGTGCCAGCAGCTTAGCAACTAGCGGAGCGACCTACGAGCAGTACTTC.

The CDR3 protein is CASRAGYSNQPQHF. The CDR3 region has the DNA TGTGCCTCCCGCGCGGGGTATAGCAATCAGCCCCAGCATTTT. The chain joins TRBV2 to TRBJ1-5; D uncertain. The CDR3 covers 14 residues. The germline gives CDR1 SNHLY, CDR2 FYNNEI. V was shortened by 11 bases and J by 0 bases, with 14 bases between the two germline ends.

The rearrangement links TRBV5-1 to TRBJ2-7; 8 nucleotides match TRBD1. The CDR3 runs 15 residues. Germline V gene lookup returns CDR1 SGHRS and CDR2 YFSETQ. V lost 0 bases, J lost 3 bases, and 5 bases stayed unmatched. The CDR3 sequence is CASSLGTGLDYEQYF. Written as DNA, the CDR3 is TGCGCCAGCAGCTTGGGGACAGGGCTAGACTACGAGCAGTACTTC.

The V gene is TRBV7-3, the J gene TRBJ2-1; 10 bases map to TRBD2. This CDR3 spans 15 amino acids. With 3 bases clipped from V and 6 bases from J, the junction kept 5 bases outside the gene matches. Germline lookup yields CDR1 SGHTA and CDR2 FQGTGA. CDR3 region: CASSLSSGRLNEQFF. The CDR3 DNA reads TGTGCCAGCAGCTTGAGTAGCGGGAGGCTCAATGAGCAGTTCTTC.

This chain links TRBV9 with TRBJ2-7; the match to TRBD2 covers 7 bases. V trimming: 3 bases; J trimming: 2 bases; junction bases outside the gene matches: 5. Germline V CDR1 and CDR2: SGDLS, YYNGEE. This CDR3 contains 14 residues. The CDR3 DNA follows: TGTGCCAGCAGCGCTAGCGGAACACCCTACGAGCAGTACTTC. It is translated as CASSASGTPYEQYF.

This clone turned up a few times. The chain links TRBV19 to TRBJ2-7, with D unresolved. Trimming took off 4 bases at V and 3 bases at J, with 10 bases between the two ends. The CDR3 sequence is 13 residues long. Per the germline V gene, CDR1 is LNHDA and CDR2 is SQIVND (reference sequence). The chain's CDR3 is CASSTGLLYEQYF. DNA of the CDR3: TGTGCCAGTAGTACGGGCCTGCTCTACGAGCAGTACTTC.

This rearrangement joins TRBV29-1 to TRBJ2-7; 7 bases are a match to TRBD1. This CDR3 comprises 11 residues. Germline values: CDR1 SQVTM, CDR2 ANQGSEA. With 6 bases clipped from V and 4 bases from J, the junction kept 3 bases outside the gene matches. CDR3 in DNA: TGCAGCGTCCAACAGGGGTACGAGCAGTACTTC. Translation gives CSVQQGYEQYF.

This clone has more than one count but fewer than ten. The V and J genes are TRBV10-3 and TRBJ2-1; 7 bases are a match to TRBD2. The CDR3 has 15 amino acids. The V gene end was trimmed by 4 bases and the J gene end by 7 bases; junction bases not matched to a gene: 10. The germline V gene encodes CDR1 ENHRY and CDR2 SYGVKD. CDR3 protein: CAISGSTGGLNEQFF. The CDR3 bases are TGTGCCATCAGTGGTAGCACGGGAGGCTTAAATGAGCAGTTCTTC.

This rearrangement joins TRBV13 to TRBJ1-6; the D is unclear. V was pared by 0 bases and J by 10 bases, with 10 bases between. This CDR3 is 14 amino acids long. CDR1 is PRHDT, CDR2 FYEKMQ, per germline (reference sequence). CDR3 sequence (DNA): TGTGCCAGCAGCTTAGGCGGGCCCCGGTCACCCCTCCACTTT. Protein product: CASSLGGPRSPLHF. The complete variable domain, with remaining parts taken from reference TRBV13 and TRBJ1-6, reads AAGVIQSPRHLIKEKRETATLKCYPIPRHDTVYWYQQGPGQDPQFLISFYEKMQSDKGSIPDRFSAQQFSDYHSELNMSSLELGDSALYFCASSLGGPRSPLHFGNGTRLTVT.

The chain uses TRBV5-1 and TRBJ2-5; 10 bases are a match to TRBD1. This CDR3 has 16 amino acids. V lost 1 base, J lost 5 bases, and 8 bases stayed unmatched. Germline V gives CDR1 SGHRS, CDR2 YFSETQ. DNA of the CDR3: TGCGCCAGCAGCTTGATCCGGACAGGGGGAAAGGAGACCCAGTACTTC. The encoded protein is CASSLIRTGGKETQYF.

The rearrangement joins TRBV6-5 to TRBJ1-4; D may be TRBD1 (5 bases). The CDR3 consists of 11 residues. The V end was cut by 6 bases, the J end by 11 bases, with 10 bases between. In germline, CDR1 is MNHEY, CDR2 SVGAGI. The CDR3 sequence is CASRDSAKLFF. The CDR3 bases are TGTGCCAGCAGAGACAGTGCCAAACTGTTTTTT.

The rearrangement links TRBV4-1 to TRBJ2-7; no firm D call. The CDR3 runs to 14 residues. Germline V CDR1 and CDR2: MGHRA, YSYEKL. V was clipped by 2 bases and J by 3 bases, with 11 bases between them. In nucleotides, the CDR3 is TGCGCCAGCAGCCAACAGGACGGTGACTACGAGCAGTACTTC. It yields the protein CASSQQDGDYEQYF.

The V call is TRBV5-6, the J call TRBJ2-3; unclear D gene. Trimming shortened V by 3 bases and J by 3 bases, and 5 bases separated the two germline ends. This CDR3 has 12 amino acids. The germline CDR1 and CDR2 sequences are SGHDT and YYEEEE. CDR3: CASSSGTDTQYF. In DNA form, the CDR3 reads TGTGCCAGCAGCTCCGGGACAGATACGCAGTATTTT.

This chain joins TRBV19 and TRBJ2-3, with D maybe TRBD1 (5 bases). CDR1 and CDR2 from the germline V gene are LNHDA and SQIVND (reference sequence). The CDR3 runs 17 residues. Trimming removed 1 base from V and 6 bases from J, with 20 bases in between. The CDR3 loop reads CASSIGRTQTLSDTQYF. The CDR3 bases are TGTGCCAGTAGTATAGGGCGGACACAGACCCTCTCGGATACGCAGTATTTT.

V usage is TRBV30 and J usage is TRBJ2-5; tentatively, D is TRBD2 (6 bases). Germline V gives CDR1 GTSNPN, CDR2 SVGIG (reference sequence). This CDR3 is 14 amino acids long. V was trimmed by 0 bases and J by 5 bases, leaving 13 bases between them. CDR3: CAWSVVTRGETQYF. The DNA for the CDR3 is TGTGCCTGGAGTGTGGTGACCCGGGGGGAGACCCAGTACTTC.

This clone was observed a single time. CDR3 nucleotides: TGCGCCAGCAGCCCCGGGACAGGCAATCAGCCCCAGCATTTT. Protein sequence: CASSPGTGNQPQHF. The chain uses TRBV4-1 and TRBJ1-5, with 7 positions matching TRBD1. Germline lookup yields CDR1 MGHRA and CDR2 YSYEKL. V lost 4 bases, J lost 2 bases, and 2 bases stayed unmatched. The CDR3 runs 14 residues.

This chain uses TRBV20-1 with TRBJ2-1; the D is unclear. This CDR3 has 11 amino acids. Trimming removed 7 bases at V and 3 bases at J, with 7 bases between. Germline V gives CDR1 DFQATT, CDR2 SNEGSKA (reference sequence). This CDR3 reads CSGHHYNEQFF. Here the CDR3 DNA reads TGCAGTGGACACCACTACAATGAGCAGTTCTTC.

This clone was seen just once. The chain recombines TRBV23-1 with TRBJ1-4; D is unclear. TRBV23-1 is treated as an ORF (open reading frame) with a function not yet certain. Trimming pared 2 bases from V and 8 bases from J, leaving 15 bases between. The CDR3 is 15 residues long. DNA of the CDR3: TGCGCCAGCAGTCAAGGTTCCCGAAGGTGGGAAAAACTGTTTTTT. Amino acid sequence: CASSQGSRRWEKLFF.

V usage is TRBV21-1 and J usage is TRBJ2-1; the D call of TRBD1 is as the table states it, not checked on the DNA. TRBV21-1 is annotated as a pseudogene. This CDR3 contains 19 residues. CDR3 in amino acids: CASSKRGGLGQRSYNEQFF. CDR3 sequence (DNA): TGTGCCAGCAGCAAAAGGGGTGGCTTAGGACAGAGATCCTACAATGAGCAGTTCTTC.

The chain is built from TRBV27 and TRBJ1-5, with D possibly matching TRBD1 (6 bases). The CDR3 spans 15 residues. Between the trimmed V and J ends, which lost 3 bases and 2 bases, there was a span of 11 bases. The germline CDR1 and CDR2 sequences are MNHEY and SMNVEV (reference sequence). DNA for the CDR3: TGTGCCAGCAGTTTCGACCCAGGGGGCAATCAGCCCCAGCATTTT. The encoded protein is CASSFDPGGNQPQHF.

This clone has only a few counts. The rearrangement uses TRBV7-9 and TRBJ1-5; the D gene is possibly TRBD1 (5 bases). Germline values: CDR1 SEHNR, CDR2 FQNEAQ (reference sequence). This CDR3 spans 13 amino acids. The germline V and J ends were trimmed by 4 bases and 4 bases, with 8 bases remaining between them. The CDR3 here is CASSSAGNQPQHF. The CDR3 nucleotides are TGTGCCAGCAGCTCGGCAGGGAATCAGCCCCAGCATTTT. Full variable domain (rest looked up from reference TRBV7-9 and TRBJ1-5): DTGVSQNPRHKITKRGQNVTFRCDPISEHNRLYWYRQTLGQGPEFLTYFQNEAQLEKSRLLSDRFSAERPKGSFSTLEIQRTEQGDSAMYLCASSSAGNQPQHFGDGTRLSIL.

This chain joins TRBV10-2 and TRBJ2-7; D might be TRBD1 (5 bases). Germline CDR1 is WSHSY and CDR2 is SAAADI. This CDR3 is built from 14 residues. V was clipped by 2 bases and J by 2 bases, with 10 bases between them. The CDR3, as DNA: TGCGCCAGCAGTGAGCCAGGGCCACCCTACGAGCAGTACTTC. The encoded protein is CASSEPGPPYEQYF.

CDR3 loop: CASSLVGSLDEQFF. CDR3 bases: TGTGCCAGCAGTTTAGTTGGGTCCTTGGATGAGCAGTTCTTC. The chain carries TRBV27 and TRBJ2-1; D not certain. The CDR3 totals 14 residues. Germline V lookup: CDR1 MNHEY, CDR2 SMNVEV (reference sequence). V gave up 2 bases and J gave up 8 bases, with 13 bases separating them.

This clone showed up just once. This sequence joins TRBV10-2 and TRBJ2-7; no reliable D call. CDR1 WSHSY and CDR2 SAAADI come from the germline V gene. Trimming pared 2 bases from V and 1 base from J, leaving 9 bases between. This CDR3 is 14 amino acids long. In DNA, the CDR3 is TGCGCCAGCAGTGAGGATCCCGAGTCCTACGAGCAGTACTTC. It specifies CASSEDPESYEQYF.

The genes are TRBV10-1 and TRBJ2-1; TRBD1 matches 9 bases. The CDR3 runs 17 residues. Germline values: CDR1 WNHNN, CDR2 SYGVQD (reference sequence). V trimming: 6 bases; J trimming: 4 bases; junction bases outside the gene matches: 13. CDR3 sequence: CASSGTGSETSYNEQFF. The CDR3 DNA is TGCGCCAGCAGCGGGACAGGGTCCGAGACTTCTTACAATGAGCAGTTCTTC.

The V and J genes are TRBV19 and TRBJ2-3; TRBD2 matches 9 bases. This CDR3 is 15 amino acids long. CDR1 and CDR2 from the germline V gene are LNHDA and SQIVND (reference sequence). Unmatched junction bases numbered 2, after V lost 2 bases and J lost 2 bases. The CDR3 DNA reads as TGTGCCAGTAGTATAATAGCGGGAGACACAGATACGCAGTATTTT. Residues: CASSIIAGDTDTQYF.

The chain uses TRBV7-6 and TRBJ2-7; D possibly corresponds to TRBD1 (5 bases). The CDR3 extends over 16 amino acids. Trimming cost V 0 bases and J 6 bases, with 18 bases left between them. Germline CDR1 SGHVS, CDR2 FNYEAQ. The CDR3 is CASSLAWGRVDSEQYF. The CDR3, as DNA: TGTGCCAGCAGCTTAGCGTGGGGCAGGGTGGATTCCGAGCAGTACTTC.

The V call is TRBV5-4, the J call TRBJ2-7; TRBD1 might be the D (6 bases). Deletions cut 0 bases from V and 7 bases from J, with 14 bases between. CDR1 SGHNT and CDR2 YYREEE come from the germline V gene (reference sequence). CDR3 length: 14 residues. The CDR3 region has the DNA TGTGCCAGCAGCTTGGGCGTAGGGGGTCTGGAGCAGTACTTC. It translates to CASSLGVGGLEQYF.